Each of the 12 T cell receptor beta chains below was sequenced from the same sample in a study of blood T cell repertoires in COVID-19. TCRdb keeps only in-frame clones here, not all; method: immunoSEQ multiplex PCR. The top ten clones hold roughly 5.1% of a sample with 200,000 to 250,000 clones, around four fifths of them seen once. The sample comprised peripheral blood. These receptors were obtained from a woman in her seventies with COVID-19, enrolled during active disease.

As for this clone: The junction shows a germline mismatch at one end, possibly a read error. The rearrangement joins TRBV19 to TRBJ1-5; no reliable D call. The CDR3 is 14 residues long. Germline assignment: CDR1 LNHDA and CDR2 SQIVND (reference sequence). The CDR3 reads CASSIVTGNQPQHF. The CDR3 coding sequence is TGTGCCAGTAGCATAGTTACGGGGAATCAGCCCCAGCATTTT.

The chain carries TRBV7-2 and TRBJ1-2; tentative D call: TRBD1 (6 bases). This CDR3 contains 14 residues. Trimming removed 4 bases at V and 0 bases at J, with 9 bases between. Germline V CDR1 and CDR2: SGHTA, FQGNSA. CDR3 sequence: CASSYRTANYGYTF. CDR3 coding DNA: TGTGCCAGCAGCTATCGGACAGCTAACTATGGCTACACCTTC.

The table lists this clone with a count of one. The rearrangement links TRBV5-5 to TRBJ1-2; 7 positions agree with TRBD1. Germline V gives CDR1 SGHKS, CDR2 YYEKEE (reference sequence). The V gene end was trimmed by 4 bases and the J gene end by 4 bases; junction bases not matched to a gene: 10. CDR3 size: 15 residues. CDR3 nucleotides: TGTGCCAGCAGCATGACAGGGACGGGGCTCTATGGCTACACCTTC. This codes for CASSMTGTGLYGYTF. Using reference TRBV5-5 and TRBJ1-2 for the parts outside the CDR3, the full variable domain is DAGVTQSPTHLIKTRGQQVTLRCSPISGHKSVSWYQQVLGQGPQFIFQYYEKEERGRGNFPDRFSARQFPNYSSELNVNALLLGDSALYLCASSMTGTGLYGYTFGSGTRLTVV.

The V and J genes are TRBV28 and TRBJ1-2; the match to TRBD1 covers 8 bases. The germline V gene encodes CDR1 MDHEN and CDR2 SYDVKM. This CDR3 is 14 amino acids long. V lost 3 bases and J lost 4; bases outside the gene matches: 4. CDR3 amino acids: CASSLRQGSYGYTF. In nucleotides, the CDR3 is TGTGCCAGCAGTTTGAGACAGGGGTCCTATGGCTACACCTTC.

The gene calls are TRBV5-1 and TRBJ1-4; 8 nucleotides agree with TRBD1. The V segment lost 4 bases and the J segment 5 bases; nucleotides outside the gene matches: 7. Germline-derived CDR1 and CDR2 are SGHRS and YFSETQ. The CDR3 extends over 15 amino acids. The CDR3 sequence is CASSIPTGENEKLFF. CDR3 nucleotide sequence: TGCGCCAGCAGCATACCGACAGGGGAAAATGAAAAACTGTTTTTT.

The chain combines TRBV7-3 with TRBJ2-3, with D possibly TRBD2 on 6 matching bases. Trimming left V 2 bases short and J 4 bases short, with 10 bases between. CDR1 is SGHTA, CDR2 FQGTGA, per germline. The CDR3 runs 14 residues. CDR3 residues: CASSLGLKSDTQYF. In nucleotides, the CDR3 is TGTGCCAGCAGCTTAGGACTAAAATCAGATACGCAGTATTTT. The full variable domain, its missing parts supplied by reference TRBV7-3 and TRBJ2-3, is GAGVSQTPSNKVTEKGKYVELRCDPISGHTALYWYRQSLGQGPEFLIYFQGTGAADDSGLPNDRFFAVRPEGSVSTLKIQRTERGDSAVYLCASSLGLKSDTQYFGPGTRLTVL.

The J gene is TRBJ2-7, the V gene TRBV9, with D possibly being TRBD1 (5 bases). CDR3 length equals 14 residues. Trimming cost V 0 bases and J 5 bases, with 12 bases left between them. The germline V gene encodes CDR1 SGDLS and CDR2 YYNGEE. In DNA form, the CDR3 reads TGTGCCAGCAGCGTAGGGGGCAGTATCCACGAGCAGTACTTC. It encodes CASSVGGSIHEQYF.

This chain connects TRBV5-4 to TRBJ2-5; the match to TRBD1 covers 8 bases. There are 14 residues in the CDR3. Germline CDR1 and CDR2: SGHNT and YYREEE (reference sequence). With 0 bases clipped from V and 3 bases from J, the junction kept 1 base outside the gene matches. The CDR3 DNA reads as TGTGCCAGCAGCTTGGGACAGGGGAAAGAGACCCAGTACTTC. This translates into CASSLGQGKETQYF.

This chain links TRBV5-1 with TRBJ2-5, with 8 bases fitting TRBD1. The junction had 7 bases not matched to a gene; V was cut back by 4 bases and J by 2 bases. Per germline, CDR1 SGHRS and CDR2 YFSETQ. The CDR3 totals 15 residues. The CDR3: CASSTGQGGQETQYF. The CDR3 bases are TGCGCCAGCAGCACCGGACAGGGAGGACAAGAGACCCAGTACTTC.

The chain has TRBV18 and TRBJ1-5; TRBD1 matches 7 bases. The germline CDR1 and CDR2 sequences are KGHSH and LQKENI. CDR3 size: 15 residues. With V trimmed by 5 bases and J by 2 bases, 6 bases remained unmatched. CDR3 DNA: TGTGCCAGCTCAGATACAGGGGTAGGCAATCAGCCCCAGCATTTT. Translated, it gives CASSDTGVGNQPQHF.

V usage is TRBV6-6 and J usage is TRBJ2-7, with D perhaps TRBD1 (6 bases). Per germline, CDR1 MNHNY and CDR2 SVGAGI (reference sequence). V lost 2 bases and J 1 base, leaving 9 bases between the germline ends. CDR3 length: 14 amino acids. The CDR3 here is CASSYGDTSYEQYF. The CDR3 DNA reads TGTGCCAGCAGTTACGGGGACACTTCCTACGAGCAGTACTTC.

This clone was recorded only once. The chain couples TRBV5-1 to TRBJ2-7; D not resolved. The CDR3 extends over 11 amino acids. V shed 2 bases and J shed 6 bases, with 6 bases lying between them. CDR1 is SGHRS, CDR2 YFSETQ, per germline. The CDR3 region is CASSFESEQYF. DNA of the CDR3: TGCGCCAGCAGCTTCGAGTCCGAGCAGTACTTC.